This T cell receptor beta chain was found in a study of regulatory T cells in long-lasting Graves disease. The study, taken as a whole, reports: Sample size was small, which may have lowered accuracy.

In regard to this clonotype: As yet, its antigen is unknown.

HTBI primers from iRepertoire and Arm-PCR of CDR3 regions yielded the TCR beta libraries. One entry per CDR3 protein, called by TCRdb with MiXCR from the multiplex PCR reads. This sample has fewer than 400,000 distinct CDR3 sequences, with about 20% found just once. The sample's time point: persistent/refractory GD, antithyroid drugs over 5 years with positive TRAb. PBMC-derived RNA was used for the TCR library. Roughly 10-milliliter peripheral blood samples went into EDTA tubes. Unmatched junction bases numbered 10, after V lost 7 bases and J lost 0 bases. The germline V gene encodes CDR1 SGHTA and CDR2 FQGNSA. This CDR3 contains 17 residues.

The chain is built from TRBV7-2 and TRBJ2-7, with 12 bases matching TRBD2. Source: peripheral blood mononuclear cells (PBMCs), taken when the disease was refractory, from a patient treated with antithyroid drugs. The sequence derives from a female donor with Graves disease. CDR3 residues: CASTPGLAGLSSYEQYF. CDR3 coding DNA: TGTGCCAGCACCCCGGGACTAGCGGGCCTCAGCTCCTACGAGCAGTACTTC.